The 30 T cell receptor beta chains given below trace back to one sample, sequenced in a study of Graves' ophthalmopathy and Graves' hyperthyroidism. RNA served as the template for amplifying TCR beta CDR3 regions. The first-round RT-PCR employed HTBI primers together with the Qiagen OneStep RT-PCR kit. A multiplex PCR was then performed as the second round. TCRdb processed the multiplex PCR reads anew with MiXCR; each CDR3 protein has one entry. The sample records approximately 640,000 distinct CDR3 sequences, under 50% being singletons. The source material was peripheral blood. These receptors were taken from an adult man with Graves' ophthalmopathy.

This chain links TRBV7-2 with TRBJ1-2; 8 bases fit TRBD1. The CDR3 is 13 residues long. V gave up 1 base and J gave up 8 bases; unmatched junction bases: 3. The V gene's germline CDR1 is SGHTA and CDR2 FQGNSA. CDR3 nucleotides: TGTGCCAGCAGCTTAGGCAGGGGGCGAGGCTACACCTTC. Residues: CASSLGRGRGYTF.

This clonotype has at least ten counts. J is TRBJ1-2 and V is TRBV5-8; D gene unclear. The germline V gene encodes CDR1 SGHTS and CDR2 YDEGEE. The germline V and J ends were trimmed by 4 bases and 7 bases, with 11 bases remaining between them. This CDR3 region has 12 residues. CDR3 region: CASSPLFGGYTF. CDR3 bases: TGTGCCAGCAGCCCGTTATTTGGTGGCTACACCTTC.

This clonotype was counted a single time. The chain joins TRBV29-1 to TRBJ2-6; D uncertain. The CDR3 covers 13 residues. Germline loops: CDR1 SQVTM, CDR2 ANQGSEA. Deletions cut 8 bases from V and 0 bases from J, with 8 bases between. This chain's CDR3 is CSPDRSGANVLTF. DNA for the CDR3: TGCAGCCCGGACCGCTCTGGGGCCAACGTCCTGACTTTC.

About this clonotype itself: A much larger clone differs by one base, so this may be a read error. CDR3 sequence (DNA): TGTGCCAGCGGGGAGCCCGTTAACACCGGGGAGCTGTTTTTT. Its protein product is CASGEPVNTGELFF. The chain links TRBV2 to TRBJ2-2; TRBD2 might be the D (5 bases). V gave up 8 bases and J gave up 2 bases, with 12 bases separating them. CDR1 SNHLY and CDR2 FYNNEI come from the germline V gene. The CDR3 totals 14 residues.

V and J are TRBV29-1 and TRBJ1-6; D is possibly TRBD1 (6 bases). The CDR3 is made up of 13 amino acids. CDR1 and CDR2 (germline): SQVTM, ANQGSEA. Trimming cost V 6 bases and J 7 bases, with 13 bases left between them. For the CDR3, the DNA is TGCAGCGTGGGCCAAACAGGGAATTCACCCCTCCACTTT. It encodes CSVGQTGNSPLHF.

This rearrangement joins TRBV5-1 to TRBJ1-1; D unresolved. V was trimmed by 6 bases and J by 1 base, leaving 16 bases between them. Per germline, CDR1 SGHRS and CDR2 YFSETQ. This CDR3 has 15 amino acids. CDR3 nucleotides: TGCGCCAGCACAGCGGGCAACCTTGGGAACACTGAAGCTTTCTTT. Translating it yields CASTAGNLGNTEAFF.

The rearrangement joins TRBV2 to TRBJ2-5; the D gene is possibly TRBD2 (6 bases). The length of the CDR3 is 15 residues. The germline V gene has CDR1 SNHLY and CDR2 FYNNEI. Between the trimmed V and J ends, which lost 8 bases and 5 bases, there was a span of 21 bases. The CDR3 sequence is CASSPDGHGGETQYF. The DNA for the CDR3 is TGTGCCAGCTCACCGGACGGCCACGGAGGGGAGACCCAGTACTTC.

The J gene is TRBJ2-5, the V gene TRBV5-1, with 9 bases aligning to TRBD2. Germline V lookup: CDR1 SGHRS, CDR2 YFSETQ. The CDR3 totals 16 residues. J was trimmed by 2 bases and V by 0 bases; bases with no gene match: 5. CDR3 protein: CASSLVVTSGQETQYF. CDR3 DNA: TGCGCCAGCAGCTTGGTCGTGACTAGCGGTCAAGAGACCCAGTACTTC.

This clonotype was counted only a few times. The V and J genes are TRBV12-3 or TRBV12-4 and TRBJ1-2; no clear D gene. Trimming pared 7 bases from V and 4 bases from J, leaving 19 bases between. This CDR3 is built from 15 residues. The CDR3 here is CASKFPIPEVYGYTF. In DNA form, the CDR3 reads TGTGCCAGCAAATTTCCGATTCCGGAGGTCTATGGCTACACCTTC.

The gene calls are TRBV29-1 and TRBJ2-5; 7 nucleotides align to TRBD1. V trimming: 1 base; J trimming: 5 bases; junction bases outside the gene matches: 7. This CDR3 spans 14 amino acids. Germline CDR1 is SQVTM and CDR2 is ANQGSEA. Written as DNA, the CDR3 is TGCAGCGTTGAAGGACAGGGCCTCTACGAGACCCAGTACTTC. The encoded protein is CSVEGQGLYETQYF.

The chain combines TRBV7-2 with TRBJ1-3; possible D gene TRBD1, 6 bases. The CDR3 has 14 residues. The V and J ends lost 1 base and 5 bases respectively, with 9 bases between them. In germline, CDR1 is SGHTA, CDR2 FQGNSA. CDR3 protein: CASSLVRGRNTIYF. CDR3 DNA sequence: TGTGCCAGCAGCTTAGTGAGGGGGAGAAACACCATATATTTT.

This chain connects TRBV2 to TRBJ2-2; 8 bases fit TRBD1. Germline V CDR1 and CDR2: SNHLY, FYNNEI. There are 17 residues in the CDR3. V shed 4 bases and J 0 bases; nucleotides not matched to a gene: 7. The CDR3 DNA sequence: TGTGCCAGCAGTGCTCTCGGGGGACAGGCGAACACCGGGGAGCTGTTTTTT. It translates to CASSALGGQANTGELFF. Full variable domain (outside the CDR3, taken from reference TRBV2 and TRBJ2-2): EPEVTQTPSHQVTQMGQEVILRCVPISNHLYFYWYRQILGQKVEFLVSFYNNEISEKSEIFDDQFSVERPDGSNFTLKIRSTKLEDSAMYFCASSALGGQANTGELFFGEGSRLTVL.

On this clonotype itself: Being one base from a much bigger clone, this may be a read error. The chain carries TRBV14 and TRBJ2-7, with TRBD2 as a possible D gene (5 bases). CDR3 length equals 11 residues. Germline V gene data show CDR1 as SGHDN and CDR2 as FVKESK. The CDR3 nucleotides are TGCCGGAACGGGGTACCCTACGAGCAGTACTTC. Its protein product is CRNGVPYEQYF.

This clonotype was seen repeatedly, ten times or more. The V call is TRBV20-1, the J call TRBJ1-5; no reliable D call. CDR1 DFQATT and CDR2 SNEGSKA come from the germline V gene (reference sequence). Trimming pared 5 bases from V and 1 base from J, leaving 12 bases between. This CDR3 has 14 amino acids. CDR3 sequence reads: CSARRVGSNQPQHF. CDR3 nucleotide sequence: TGCAGTGCTCGAAGAGTGGGGAGCAATCAGCCCCAGCATTTT.

This clonotype has at least ten counts. J is TRBJ2-7 and V is TRBV20-1; D is undetermined. This CDR3 is 11 amino acids long. Germline CDR1 and CDR2: DFQATT and SNEGSKA (reference sequence). V was trimmed by 1 base and J by 3 bases, leaving 4 bases between them. This chain's CDR3 is CSARVGYEQYF. The DNA for the CDR3 is TGCAGTGCTAGAGTCGGCTACGAGCAGTACTTC.

The chain carries TRBV10-3 and TRBJ1-3; 9 nucleotides line up with TRBD1. Trimming at V came to 8 bases and at J to 1 base, leaving 3 bases not matched to a gene. The CDR3 sequence is 14 residues long. Germline CDR1 is ENHRY and CDR2 is SYGVKD. This CDR3 is CAIRGTGSGNTIYF. The CDR3 coding sequence is TGTGCCATCCGTGGGACAGGGTCTGGAAACACCATATATTTT.

CDR3 protein: CASSLLSGDSDGYTF. The CDR3 DNA is TGTGCCAGCAGCTTACTAAGCGGGGATTCCGACGGCTACACCTTC. The chain is built from TRBV7-6 and TRBJ1-2; D is unresolved. V was shortened by 2 bases and J by 8 bases, with 18 bases between the two germline ends. The germline V gene has CDR1 SGHVS and CDR2 FNYEAQ. This CDR3 contains 15 residues.

This clonotype was seen at least ten times. CDR3 loop: CASSWTAELHYGYTF. CDR3 coding DNA: TGTGCCAGCAGTTGGACAGCCGAACTACATTATGGCTACACCTTC. The chain is built from TRBV12-3 or TRBV12-4 and TRBJ1-2, with a possible D match to TRBD1 (6 bases). This CDR3 has 15 amino acids. Trimming removed 4 bases from V and 5 bases from J, with 17 bases in between.

This clonotype was counted many times. V gene TRBV7-2 combines with J gene TRBJ1-4; TRBD1 might be the D (6 bases). Germline lookup yields CDR1 SGHTA and CDR2 FQGNSA. The CDR3 has 15 residues. Between the trimmed V and J ends, which lost 2 bases and 1 base, there was a span of 8 bases. For the CDR3, the DNA is TGTGCCAGCAGCTTACAGACAGGAACTAATGAAAAACTGTTTTTT. It translates to CASSLQTGTNEKLFF.

CDR3 protein: CASSVGTYRGYTF. CDR3 in DNA: TGTGCCAGCAGCGTAGGGACATATCGTGGCTACACCTTC. J is TRBJ1-2 and V is TRBV7-8; D may be TRBD1 (6 bases). Germline-derived CDR1 and CDR2 are SGHVS and FQNEAQ. V was shortened by 5 bases and J by 7 bases, with 14 bases between the two germline ends. This CDR3 has 13 amino acids. The full variable domain, rest sourced from reference TRBV7-8 and TRBJ1-2, is GAGVSQSPRYKVAKRGQDVALRCDPISGHVSLFWYQQALGQGPEFLTYFQNEAQLDKSGLPSDRFFAERPEGSVSTLKIQRTQQEDSAVYLCASSVGTYRGYTFGSGTRLTVV.

There are many counts of this clonotype. This chain connects TRBV6-6 to TRBJ1-6; perhaps TRBD1 as D (5 bases). V was pared by 0 bases and J by 9 bases, with 12 bases between. The germline CDR1 and CDR2 sequences are MNHNY and SVGAGI (reference sequence). This CDR3 comprises 15 residues. The CDR3 reads CASSYSGVIGSPLHF. CDR3 nucleotides: TGTGCCAGCAGTTACTCAGGGGTCATAGGTTCACCCCTCCACTTT.

V gene TRBV19 combines with J gene TRBJ2-5, with 15 bases aligning to TRBD2. The CDR3 is 16 amino acids. Germline CDR1 and CDR2: LNHDA and SQIVND (reference sequence). The trim removed 6 bases at V and 5 bases at J, leaving 7 bases unmatched. CDR3 nucleotide sequence: TGTGCCAGTAGGAACAAAGGACTAGCGGGGGGGGAGACCCAGTACTTC. This gives the protein CASRNKGLAGGETQYF.

The sample holds a few counts of this clonotype. The V call is TRBV6-6, the J call TRBJ1-5, with D possibly TRBD1 on 6 matching bases. Trimming stripped 5 bases from V and 4 bases from J, with 18 bases between. This CDR3 is built from 16 residues. Germline lookup yields CDR1 MNHNY and CDR2 SVGAGI (reference sequence). In DNA form, the CDR3 reads TGTGCCAGCAGTGAAAGTTCGTCAGGGGCTAATCAGCCCCAGCATTTT. This codes for CASSESSSGANQPQHF.

The chain joins TRBV20-1 to TRBJ2-7, with 9 bases fitting TRBD2. Germline assignment: CDR1 DFQATT and CDR2 SNEGSKA (reference sequence). J gave up 7 bases and V 3 bases, and 10 bases lay outside the gene matches. This CDR3 is built from 14 residues. The CDR3 loop is CSASKLAGRGEQYF. CDR3 nucleotides: TGCAGTGCTAGTAAGCTAGCGGGAAGAGGTGAGCAGTACTTC.

This clonotype was counted ten times or more. The chain couples TRBV7-8 to TRBJ2-7, with TRBD1 matching over 7 bases. V dropped 1 base and J dropped 2; count of bases not matched to a gene: 8. CDR3 length: 16 amino acids. Germline V gene lookup returns CDR1 SGHVS and CDR2 FQNEAQ. This CDR3 is CASSLVSGQGAYEQYF. The CDR3 coding sequence is TGTGCCAGCAGCTTAGTCTCTGGGCAGGGGGCCTACGAGCAGTACTTC.

Regarding this clonotype: This may stem from a read error, because a much larger clone lies one nucleotide away. CDR3 in DNA: TGTGCCAGCAGCCCCGGGACAGCTAAGTTTAATTCACCCCTCCACTTT. It translates to CASSPGTAKFNSPLHF. J is TRBJ1-6 and V is TRBV7-9; 7 bases map to TRBD1. V shed 5 bases, J shed 6 bases, and the junction held 10 bases outside the gene matches. Germline CDR1 reads SEHNR; CDR2 reads FQNEAQ (reference sequence). The CDR3 is made up of 16 amino acids.

The sample holds a few counts of this clonotype. This chain links TRBV11-3 with TRBJ1-6; no firm D call. This CDR3 region has 15 residues. V lost 6 bases and J 10 bases, leaving 19 bases between the germline ends. Looked up from germline, CDR1 is SGHNT and CDR2 is YENEEA. In DNA, the CDR3 is TGTGCCAGCAGTACCCGAGCAGACCAGACATCACCCCTCCACTTT. This sequence encodes CASSTRADQTSPLHF.

This clonotype was found many times. The rearrangement uses TRBV7-3 and TRBJ2-7; 11 positions agree with TRBD1. J lost 7 bases, V lost 1 base, and 3 bases had no gene match. The CDR3 sequence is 14 residues long. Per germline, CDR1 SGHTA and CDR2 FQGTGA. The CDR3 spells CASSLIGTGGEQYF. DNA for the CDR3: TGTGCCAGCAGCTTAATTGGGACAGGGGGTGAGCAGTACTTC.

This chain connects TRBV27 to TRBJ1-3; D is undetermined. The CDR3 spans 13 residues. Germline lookup yields CDR1 MNHEY and CDR2 SMNVEV (reference sequence). Trimming stripped 4 bases from V and 6 bases from J, with 10 bases between. The CDR3 bases are TGTGCCAGCAGTTCTGGTCCGCAAAACACCATATATTTT. It codes for CASSSGPQNTIYF.

As to this clonotype: A much larger clone sits a single nucleotide away, making a read error possible. The chain combines TRBV9 with TRBJ1-4; D call uncertain. V was shortened by 0 bases and J by 5 bases, with 2 bases between the two germline ends. Germline CDR1 SGDLS, CDR2 YYNGEE. This CDR3 contains 12 residues. The CDR3 loop is CASSVGNEKLFF. DNA of the CDR3: TGTGCCAGCAGCGTAGGGAATGAAAAACTGTTTTTT.